This T cell receptor (beta chain) was profiled in a study of T cell responses to AZD1222 COVID-19 vaccine. This clone was seen a few times. Its matching antigen is unknown. The sample has other DNA sequences that encode this CDR3 too. The data were produced by immunoSEQ multiplex PCR, yet TCRdb's version contains in-frame clones alone and is incomplete. The sample comprises some 130,000 clones, 90% of which are singletons, and 6% to 7.5% rests with the top ten. Study outcomes and limitations: Mostly white British, mostly female donors; authors suggested clonal diversity may be underestimated.

Germline-derived CDR1 and CDR2 are MNHEY and SMNVEV (reference sequence). The V gene lost 2 bases and the J gene lost 7 bases, with 11 bases spanning the gap. The CDR3 loop spans 13 amino acids. This TCR was recovered from an adult in good health. The chain employs TRBV27 and TRBJ1-2; possible D gene TRBD1, 6 bases. Source: peripheral blood, taken on day 0 of AZD1222 vaccination. The CDR3 sequence is CASSLRGAPGYTF. The DNA for the CDR3 is TGTGCCAGCAGTTTACGGGGGGCGCCTGGCTACACCTTC.